A single sample is the source of the 23 T cell receptor beta chains below, sequenced in a study of technical replicates of blood from a handful of donors. Here immunoSEQ multiplex PCR was the method, and the copy in TCRdb shows in-frame clones only, minus some. The sample consists of tens of thousands of clones, 80% to 95% of them appearing once. The specimen was T cells isolated from PBMCs. Source of these receptors: a human donor in good health. Some clones in this sample may be carry-over from other donors' samples.

Turning to this clone: One end of the junction varies from germline; a read error may be responsible. This chain uses TRBV7-2 with TRBJ1-3; no clear D. The CDR3 runs 15 residues. The germline V gene has CDR1 SGHTA and CDR2 FQGNSA. CDR3 nucleotides: TGTGCCAGCACCTTAGACACAAGCAGGGGAAACACCATATATTTT. It encodes CASTLDTSRGNTIYF.

The rearrangement joins TRBV7-8 to TRBJ1-2; possible D gene TRBD1, 5 bases. Germline values: CDR1 SGHVS, CDR2 FQNEAQ. The CDR3 is 14 amino acids. Trimming removed 0 bases at V and 2 bases at J, with 7 bases between. In nucleotides, the CDR3 is TGTGCCAGCAGCTTAGCGGAGGGGAACTATGGCTACACCTTC. This sequence encodes CASSLAEGNYGYTF.

The CDR3 DNA sequence: TGTGCCAGCAGCGCACAGGGCTACGAGCAGTACTTC. Protein sequence: CASSAQGYEQYF. V gene TRBV9 combines with J gene TRBJ2-7; D is possibly TRBD1 (6 bases). The ends were cut back, 3 bases at V and 3 bases at J, with 7 bases in the middle. The CDR3 runs 12 residues. CDR1 and CDR2 (germline): SGDLS, YYNGEE. Filled out from reference TRBV9 and TRBJ2-7, the complete variable domain reads DSGVTQTPKHLITATGQRVTLRCSPRSGDLSVYWYQQSLDQGLQFLIQYYNGEERAKGNILERFSAQQFPDLHSELNLSSLELGDSALYFCASSAQGYEQYFGPGTRLTVT.

V gene TRBV10-3 combines with J gene TRBJ2-7; D may be TRBD1 (6 bases). Between the trimmed V and J ends, which lost 0 bases and 5 bases, there was a span of 11 bases. Germline V gene data show CDR1 as ENHRY and CDR2 as SYGVKD. The CDR3 spans 14 residues. CDR3 region: CAISESLGGNEQYF. CDR3 DNA: TGTGCCATCAGTGAGTCGTTAGGGGGTAACGAGCAGTACTTC.

The rearrangement links TRBV2 to TRBJ1-1, with TRBD1 matching 8 bases. The CDR3 contains 15 residues. The V and J ends lost 3 bases and 2 bases, in that order; junction bases with no gene match: 5. CDR1 and CDR2 from the germline V gene are SNHLY and FYNNEI. The CDR3 protein is CASSEDRVYNTEAFF. Written as DNA, the CDR3 is TGTGCCAGCAGTGAGGACAGGGTGTATAACACTGAAGCTTTCTTT.

The chain is built from TRBV11-2 and TRBJ2-5; maybe TRBD2 (5 bases). Near its end, the DNA agrees better with TRBJ2-7, so the J call may be wrong. Germline V gene sequence: CDR1 SGHAT, CDR2 FQNNGV. The CDR3 totals 16 residues. The CDR3 loop is CASSLSLRELAYEQYF. In DNA form, the CDR3 reads TGTGCCAGCAGCTTAAGTCTCCGGGAACTCGCCTACGAGCAGTACTTC.

The gene calls are TRBV9 and TRBJ2-2, with 7 bases matching TRBD1. Germline V gene data show CDR1 as SGDLS and CDR2 as YYNGEE. The CDR3 has 18 residues. After removal of 1 base from V and 6 bases from J, the junction contained 15 bases not matched to a gene. CDR3 in amino acids: CASSVSPPHRGSAGELFF. The CDR3 DNA reads as TGTGCCAGCAGCGTATCACCTCCTCACAGGGGATCGGCCGGGGAGCTGTTTTTT.

This chain links TRBV7-9 with TRBJ2-5; TRBD2 aligns across 10 bases. Germline trimming cut 1 base from V and 6 bases from J; bases unmatched to any gene: 8. The CDR3 covers 16 residues. CDR1 is SEHNR and CDR2 is FQNEAQ in the germline V gene (reference sequence). CDR3 residues: CASSLVGASGSQTQYF. The CDR3 DNA reads as TGTGCCAGCAGCTTAGTTGGGGCTAGCGGGAGTCAGACCCAGTACTTC.

The gene calls are TRBV7-9 and TRBJ2-1, with 7 bases identical to TRBD1. This CDR3 is built from 14 residues. Germline CDR1 and CDR2: SEHNR and FQNEAQ (reference sequence). The J segment lost 7 bases and the V segment lost 11 bases, leaving 14 bases of the junction unmatched. The CDR3 nucleotides read TGTGCCTGTCCAGGGGGTAAAAGAGGGAATGAGCAGTTCTTC. Translated: CACPGGKRGNEQFF.

V and J are TRBV19 and TRBJ1-2, with D perhaps matching TRBD1 (5 bases). V lost 5 bases and J 4 bases, leaving 14 bases between the germline ends. Germline V gene lookup returns CDR1 LNHDA and CDR2 SQIVND (reference sequence). This CDR3 has 14 amino acids. Here the CDR3 DNA reads TGTGCCAGTAGTGGCCTGGACACCACCTATGGCTACACCTTC. Translating it yields CASSGLDTTYGYTF.

The count of this clone is one. The rearrangement joins TRBV7-9 to TRBJ2-2; 9 nucleotides agree with TRBD2. After removal of 5 bases from V and 2 bases from J, the junction contained 9 bases not matched to a gene. The CDR3 is 17 residues long. Germline loops: CDR1 SEHNR, CDR2 FQNEAQ (reference sequence). The CDR3 is CASSVWGAGGNTGELFF. In nucleotides, the CDR3 is TGTGCCAGCAGCGTCTGGGGAGCGGGAGGAAACACCGGGGAGCTGTTTTTT.

The chain links TRBV7-9 to TRBJ2-3, with D tentatively TRBD2 (5 bases). The length of the CDR3 is 16 residues. Trimming stripped 11 bases from V and 6 bases from J, with 27 bases between. In germline, CDR1 is SEHNR, CDR2 FQNEAQ (reference sequence). Here the CDR3 reads CALRNMGELFIDTQYF. The CDR3 coding sequence is TGTGCCTTACGGAACATGGGAGAACTATTTATTGATACGCAGTATTTT.

The rearrangement uses TRBV15 and TRBJ1-3; D not certain. This CDR3 is built from 15 residues. The V gene lost 1 base and the J gene lost 7 bases, with 14 bases spanning the gap. CDR1 is LNHNV, CDR2 YYDKDF, per germline (reference sequence). The CDR3 region has the DNA TGTGCCACCAGCAGAGGGCAGGAAGCCAGGAACACCATATATTTT. Its translation: CATSRGQEARNTIYF.

The rearrangement joins TRBV5-4 to TRBJ1-1; D possibly corresponds to TRBD1 (5 bases). CDR1 is SGHNT and CDR2 is YYREEE in the germline V gene (reference sequence). The CDR3 spans 12 residues. V dropped 7 bases and J dropped 3 bases, with 10 bases sitting between them. Here the CDR3 reads CASAGGDTEAFF. The CDR3 DNA is TGTGCCAGCGCGGGGGGGGACACTGAAGCTTTCTTT. Complete variable domain (other parts from reference TRBV5-4 and TRBJ1-1): ETGVTQSPTHLIKTRGQQVTLRCSSQSGHNTVSWYQQALGQGPQFIFQYYREEENGRGNFPPRFSGLQFPNYSSELNVNALELDDSALYLCASAGGDTEAFFGQGTRLTVV.

J is TRBJ1-5 and V is TRBV19; D is perhaps TRBD1 (5 bases). CDR3 length: 14 amino acids. Germline V gene sequence: CDR1 LNHDA, CDR2 SQIVND (reference sequence). The ends were cut back, 6 bases at V and 4 bases at J, with 13 bases in the middle. The CDR3 DNA reads as TGTGCCAGTAGCGTACAGGCCCAAAATCAGCCCCAGCATTTT. Amino acids: CASSVQAQNQPQHF.

This chain links TRBV19 with TRBJ2-3; D may be TRBD1 (6 bases). The V gene's germline CDR1 is LNHDA and CDR2 SQIVND (reference sequence). This CDR3 is 13 amino acids long. Trimming took 6 bases from V and 4 from J, leaving 11 bases between them. CDR3 protein: CASSGTSADTQYF. Written as DNA, the CDR3 is TGTGCCAGTAGCGGGACAAGCGCAGATACGCAGTATTTT. The full variable domain, rest sourced from reference TRBV19 and TRBJ2-3, is DGGITQSPKYLFRKEGQNVTLSCEQNLNHDAMYWYRQDPGQGLRLIYYSQIVNDFQKGDIAEGYSVSREKKESFPLTVTSAQKNPTAFYLCASSGTSADTQYFGPGTRLTVL.

V usage is TRBV7-8 and J usage is TRBJ2-7, with 7 bases identical to TRBD2. J gave up 3 bases and V 2 bases, and 4 bases lay outside the gene matches. The V gene's germline CDR1 is SGHVS and CDR2 FQNEAQ. This CDR3 has 14 residues. This CDR3 reads CASSLRSGIYEQYF. CDR3 nucleotides: TGTGCCAGCAGCTTACGAAGCGGGATCTACGAGCAGTACTTC.

The genes are TRBV27 and TRBJ1-5; D perhaps matches TRBD1 (5 bases). Looked up from germline, CDR1 is MNHEY and CDR2 is SMNVEV (reference sequence). There are 14 residues in the CDR3. The V gene lost 9 bases and the J gene lost 1 base, with 13 bases spanning the gap. CDR3 sequence: CASRTGGSNQPQHF. The DNA for the CDR3 is TGTGCCAGTCGAACCGGGGGGAGCAATCAGCCCCAGCATTTT.

The chain joins TRBV29-1 to TRBJ1-2; a weak D match, TRBD1 (5 bases). Germline CDR1 and CDR2: SQVTM and ANQGSEA. CDR3 length: 15 residues. V was clipped by 3 bases and J by 8 bases, with 22 bases between them. The CDR3 DNA is TGCAGCGTTGAGCCCCTCGGGGGTCGGCCCGGGGGCTACACCTTC. This translates into CSVEPLGGRPGGYTF.

V and J are TRBV6-5 and TRBJ1-5; the D is unclear. V was clipped by 5 bases and J by 4 bases, with 9 bases between them. The CDR3 has 13 residues. Germline assignment: CDR1 MNHEY and CDR2 SVGAGI. The CDR3 nucleotides are TGTGCCAGCAGTCTTGTCAGGAATCAGCCCCAGCATTTT. Translated: CASSLVRNQPQHF.

This chain connects TRBV9 to TRBJ1-5; no clear D. The length of the CDR3 is 12 residues. Between the trimmed V and J ends, which lost 4 bases and 6 bases, there was a span of 8 bases. The germline CDR1 and CDR2 sequences are SGDLS and YYNGEE. The CDR3 DNA sequence: TGTGCCAGCAGCTCTACTATTCAGCCCCAGCATTTT. Amino acids: CASSSTIQPQHF.

V gene TRBV7-2 combines with J gene TRBJ2-3; 12 bases map to TRBD2. The V gene's germline CDR1 is SGHTA and CDR2 FQGNSA. The V and J ends lost 3 bases and 4 bases, in that order; junction bases with no gene match: 5. The CDR3 consists of 16 residues. CDR3 bases: TGTGCCAGCAGCTTGAGAACTAGCGGGGGGCCAGATACGCAGTATTTT. Protein sequence: CASSLRTSGGPDTQYF.

This chain joins TRBV6-5 and TRBJ2-7, with TRBD2 matching over 14 bases. Trimming removed 2 bases from V and 4 bases from J; junction bases left unmatched: 4. The CDR3 has 16 amino acids. CDR1 MNHEY and CDR2 SVGAGI come from the germline V gene. CDR3 sequence: CASSYTRTSGRYEQYF. Here the CDR3 DNA reads TGTGCCAGCAGTTACACCAGGACTAGCGGGAGGTACGAGCAGTACTTC.